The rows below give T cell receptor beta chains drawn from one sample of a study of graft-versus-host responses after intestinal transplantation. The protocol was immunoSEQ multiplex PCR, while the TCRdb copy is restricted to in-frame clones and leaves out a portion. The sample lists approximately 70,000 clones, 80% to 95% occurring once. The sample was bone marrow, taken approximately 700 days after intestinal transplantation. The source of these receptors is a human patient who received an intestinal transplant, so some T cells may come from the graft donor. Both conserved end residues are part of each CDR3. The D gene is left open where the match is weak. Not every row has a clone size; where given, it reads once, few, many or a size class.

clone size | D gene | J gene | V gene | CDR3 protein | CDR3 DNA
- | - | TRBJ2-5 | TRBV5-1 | CASSLGEQGEGETQYF | TGCGCCAGCAGCTTGGGAGAGCAGGGTGAGGGGGAGACCCAGTACTTC
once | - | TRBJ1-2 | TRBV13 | CANSLGPSNYGYTF | TGTGCCAACAGCTTGGGACCATCCAACTATGGCTACACCTTC
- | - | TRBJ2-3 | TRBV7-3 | CASSLFPGGSTDTQYF | TGTGCCAGCAGCTTATTTCCCGGGGGAAGCACAGATACGCAGTATTTT
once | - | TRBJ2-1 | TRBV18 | CASSPTEYNEQFF | TGTGCCAGCTCACCCACAGAATACAATGAGCAGTTCTTC
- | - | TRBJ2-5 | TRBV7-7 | CASSLESGFQETQYF | TGTGCCAGCAGCTTAGAATCTGGGTTCCAAGAGACCCAGTACTTC
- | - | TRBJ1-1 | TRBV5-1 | CASSPAGPYTEAFF | TGCGCCAGCAGCCCCGCAGGGCCTTACACTGAAGCTTTCTTT
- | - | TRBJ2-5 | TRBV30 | CAWTRGPSQETQYF | TGTGCCTGGACCAGAGGGCCATCCCAAGAGACCCAGTACTTC
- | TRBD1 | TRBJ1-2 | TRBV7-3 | CASSSTGDDGYTF | TGTGCCAGCAGCTCGACAGGGGACGATGGCTACACCTTC
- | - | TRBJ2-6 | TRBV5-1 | CASSLGPSSGANVLTF | TGCGCCAGCAGCTTGGGGCCCAGCTCTGGGGCCAACGTCCTGACTTTC
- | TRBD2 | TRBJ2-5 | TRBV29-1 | CSVDYWGGLQETQYF | TGCAGCGTTGATTATTGGGGGGGTCTCCAAGAGACCCAGTACTTC
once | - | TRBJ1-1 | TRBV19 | CASISGMGTEAFF | TGTGCCAGTATATCCGGGATGGGGACTGAAGCTTTCTTT
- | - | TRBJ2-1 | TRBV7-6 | CASRPQRGPYNEQFF | TGTGCCAGCAGGCCCCAGAGGGGCCCCTACAATGAGCAGTTCTTC
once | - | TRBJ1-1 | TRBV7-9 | CASSPLGTEAFF | TGTGCCAGCAGCCCTCTGGGGACTGAAGCTTTCTTT
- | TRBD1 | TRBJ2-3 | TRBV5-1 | CASSLVGQGTYTQYF | TGCGCCAGCAGCTTGGTGGGACAGGGCACATATACGCAGTATTTT
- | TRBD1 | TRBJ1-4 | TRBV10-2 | CASGDRGPEKLFF | TGCGCCAGCGGCGACAGGGGGCCTGAAAAACTGTTTTTT
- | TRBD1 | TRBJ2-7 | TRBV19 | CASSPGTGARYEQYF | TGTGCCAGTAGTCCCGGGACAGGGGCCAGATACGAGCAGTACTTC
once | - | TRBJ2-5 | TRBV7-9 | CASSSYPGTAYQETQYF | TGTGCCAGCAGCTCATACCCAGGAACGGCGTACCAAGAGACCCAGTACTTC
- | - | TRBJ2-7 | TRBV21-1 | CASSKVGARDPNYF | TGTGCCAGCAGCAAAGTGGGGGCGCGGGACCCGAACTACTTC
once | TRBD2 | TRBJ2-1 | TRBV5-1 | CASSLAGLAGENNEQFF | TGCGCCAGCAGCTTGGCGGGACTAGCGGGCGAAAACAATGAGCAGTTCTTC
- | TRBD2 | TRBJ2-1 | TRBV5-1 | CASSHLAGEAPNEQFF | TGCGCCAGCAGCCACCTAGCGGGAGAGGCCCCCAATGAGCAGTTCTTC